This TCR beta chain was observed in a study of shared clonotypes between healthy human individuals. Whole-study findings and limits: On the whole, naive subsets had larger estimated richness than memory subsets had.

In regard to this clone: What it binds is unknown. This CDR3 is also generated by other DNA sequences in the sample.

Sorted-subset replicate PCR reactions were performed with approximately 180 ng DNA, corresponding to roughly 29,000 T cell genomes. Some clones are missing from TCRdb's copy, which holds only in-frame ones; the method was immunoSEQ multiplex PCR. The profile shows about 2.4 million clones, 93% of them singletons. The germline V gene encodes CDR1 SGHRS and CDR2 YFSETQ. CDR3 size: 14 residues. The V and J ends lost 1 base and 1 base respectively, with 8 bases between them. Sequences were obtained from naive CD4+ T cells from PBMCs. Subset noted: CD45RA+ positively selected. The clonotype was recovered from a man younger than 30 in good health. Some clones in this sample may be carry-over from other donors' samples. The chain links TRBV5-1 to TRBJ1-1, with D possibly TRBD1 on 5 matching bases. CDR3 in amino acids: CASSLSGQNTEAFF. The CDR3 DNA reads as TGCGCCAGCAGCTTGTCAGGACAGAACACTGAAGCTTTCTTT. Full variable domain (remainder filled in from reference TRBV5-1 and TRBJ1-1): KAGVTQTPRYLIKTRGQQVTLSCSPISGHRSVSWYQQTPGQGLQFLFEYFSETQRNKGNFPGRFSGRQFSNSRSEMNVSTLELGDSALYLCASSLSGQNTEAFFGQGTRLTVV.